Detailed here is one TCR beta chain. Its antigen is still unknown. This sample was taken from a study of beta chain features in type 1 diabetes. Notes on the study in general: All four CD4+ subsets from Type 1 diabetes patients carried moderately but significantly shorter TCRB CDR3s.

One heparinised blood draw averaging around 110 mL was given by each donor. Expressed TCRB transcripts were sequenced because the isolated RNA had all been reverse transcribed beforehand. TCRdb's copy holds only in-frame clones and misses some; the assay was immunoSEQ multiplex PCR. The sample consists of some 250,000 clones, about 15% of them appearing once. Input material: naive CD4+ T cells from blood. This TCR was recovered from a man aged 25-45 years with type 1 diabetes.

CDR3 nucleotide sequence: TGTGCCAGCAGCCTTTACTATGGCTACACCTTC. It yields the protein CASSLYYGYTF. The chain recombines TRBV5-5 with TRBJ1-2, with no clear D. Trimming pared 4 bases from V and 3 bases from J, leaving 4 bases between. CDR1 is SGHKS and CDR2 is YYEKEE in the germline V gene (reference sequence). The CDR3 contains 11 residues.